The source of this TCR beta chain is a study of OX40 agonist ivuxolimab in advanced cancers. Study-wide background: At doses from 0.01 to 10 mg/kg, patients were given intravenous ivuxolimab every 2 weeks. Dose-escalation cases comprised hepatocellular carcinoma, melanoma, renal cell or head and neck cancer. Whole-study findings and limits: Compared with CD4+, CD8+ T cells on average had more expanded clones. Dosing at 0.1 to 3.0 mg/kg was accompanied by clonal expansion of CD4+ and CD8+ blood T cells by week 6.

The table came from immunoSEQ multiplex PCR; TCRdb's copy has only in-frame clones and leaves some out. In the table there are tens of thousands of clones, about 90% of which are singletons. Regarding this clone: Its antigen remains unknown.

The CDR3 covers 14 residues. CDR1 is SEHNR, CDR2 FQNEAQ, per germline (reference sequence). Trimming took 7 bases from V and 2 from J, leaving 15 bases between them. The source material was CD4+ or CD8+ T cells sorted from blood, sampled in a trial of the OX40 agonist ivuxolimab. The V gene is TRBV7-9, the J gene TRBJ2-7; D unresolved. This TCR was recovered from an adult with an advanced solid tumor such as melanoma, head and neck, liver or kidney cancer. For the CDR3, the DNA is TGTGCCAGCACCCCCCCCGAGCGAACCTACGAGCAGTACTTC. Translating it yields CASTPPERTYEQYF.